The clone carrying this T cell receptor beta chain showed up just a few times. The data were taken from a study of T cells in tuberculosis. Using immunoSEQ multiplex PCR, the repertoire was profiled, and TCRdb retains in-frame clones only, with some absent. The sample lists about 33,000 clones, around 92% occurring once. The CDR3 extends over 18 amino acids. V was clipped by 4 bases and J by 1 base, with 24 bases between them. The V gene's germline CDR1 is SGHRS and CDR2 YFSETQ. Time point noted: new active TB diagnosis, blood taken before or within 7 days of starting treatment. The receptor was derived from an adult with tuberculosis. Some clones in this sample may be carry-over from other donors' samples. The J gene is TRBJ2-7, the V gene TRBV5-1; a possible D gene is TRBD2 (6 bases). Sequencing was performed on PBMCs, taken at tuberculosis diagnosis. In DNA, the CDR3 is TGCGCCAGCAGCCTGCCTCGTCTTCCGGGACTCCGATCCTACGAGCAGTACTTC. Translated, it gives CASSLPRLPGLRSYEQYF. Complete variable domain (other parts from reference TRBV5-1 and TRBJ2-7): KAGVTQTPRYLIKTRGQQVTLSCSPISGHRSVSWYQQTPGQGLQFLFEYFSETQRNKGNFPGRFSGRQFSNSRSEMNVSTLELGDSALYLCASSLPRLPGLRSYEQYFGPGTRLTVT.